A selection of T cell receptor beta chains follows, all from one sample in a study of T cell responses to AZD1222 COVID-19 vaccine. The method was immunoSEQ multiplex PCR; TCRdb's version includes in-frame clones alone and lacks a portion of them. Of 150,000 or so clones listed, around nine tenths were seen once; the top ten hold roughly 6.9%. Sequencing was performed on peripheral blood, taken after recovery from COVID-19. These receptors came from an adult who had recovered from COVID-19. Each CDR3 is given with its conserved first and last residue. A D gene is named only where the DNA matches it firmly. Where a row states a size, it is once, few, many or the class of an expanded clone; other rows omit it.

j_gene: TRBJ1-1; d_gene: -; abundance: -; v_gene: TRBV25-1; CDR3aa: CASSNAGKVTEAFF; CDR3nt: TGTGCCAGCAGTAACGCCGGAAAGGTAACTGAAGCTTTCTTT
j_gene: TRBJ1-2; d_gene: TRBD1; abundance: -; v_gene: TRBV5-1; CDR3aa: CASSPPGQGALKGYTF; CDR3nt: TGCGCCAGCAGCCCTCCCGGACAGGGGGCACTGAAGGGCTACACCTTC
j_gene: TRBJ1-2; d_gene: -; abundance: -; v_gene: TRBV19; CDR3aa: CASTYGGSNYGYTF; CDR3nt: TGTGCCAGTACCTACGGGGGGAGTAACTATGGCTACACCTTC
j_gene: TRBJ2-1; d_gene: -; abundance: -; v_gene: TRBV10-3; CDR3aa: CAIRPDNRNEQFF; CDR3nt: TGTGCCATCAGACCTGACAATCGGAATGAGCAGTTCTTC
j_gene: TRBJ2-3; d_gene: -; abundance: -; v_gene: TRBV28; CDR3aa: CASSFQSTDTQYF; CDR3nt: TGTGCCAGCAGTTTCCAGTCCACAGATACGCAGTATTTT
j_gene: TRBJ2-5; d_gene: TRBD2; abundance: -; v_gene: TRBV10-3; CDR3aa: CAISESKASGGETQYF; CDR3nt: TGTGCCATCAGTGAGTCGAAAGCTAGCGGTGGGGAGACCCAGTACTTC
j_gene: TRBJ2-1; d_gene: TRBD1; abundance: -; v_gene: TRBV3-1/TRBV3-2; CDR3aa: CASSQHGNRGAGNNEQFF; CDR3nt: TGTGCCAGCAGCCAGCACGGCAACAGGGGTGCCGGGAACAATGAGCAGTTCTTC
j_gene: TRBJ2-1; d_gene: TRBD2; abundance: -; v_gene: TRBV24-1; CDR3aa: CATSDLSSGRFHPPDNEQFF; CDR3nt: TGTGCCACCAGTGATTTGTCTAGCGGGAGGTTCCATCCTCCGGACAATGAGCAGTTCTTC
j_gene: TRBJ2-7; d_gene: TRBD2; abundance: -; v_gene: TRBV19; CDR3aa: CASSISRTSVDEQYF; CDR3nt: TGTGCCAGTAGTATATCGAGGACTAGTGTCGACGAGCAGTACTTC
j_gene: TRBJ2-3; d_gene: -; abundance: -; v_gene: TRBV28; CDR3aa: CASSLGGVDTQYF; CDR3nt: TGTGCCAGCAGTCTGGGCGGGGTAGATACGCAGTATTTT
j_gene: TRBJ2-7; d_gene: TRBD1; abundance: once; v_gene: TRBV5-1; CDR3aa: CASSFDRAHYEQYF; CDR3nt: TGCGCCAGCAGCTTCGACAGGGCGCACTACGAGCAGTACTTC
j_gene: TRBJ2-3; d_gene: TRBD2; abundance: -; v_gene: TRBV27; CDR3aa: CASSLTPPRGVSTDTQYF; CDR3nt: TGTGCCAGCAGTTTAACCCCCCCCCGGGGGGTTAGCACAGATACGCAGTATTTT
j_gene: TRBJ1-1; d_gene: TRBD1; abundance: few; v_gene: TRBV6-2/TRBV6-3; CDR3aa: CASSYPAGRQGIREAFF; CDR3nt: TGTGCCAGCAGTTACCCCGCCGGTAGACAGGGGATCCGCGAAGCTTTCTTT
j_gene: TRBJ2-3; d_gene: TRBD2; abundance: few; v_gene: TRBV10-3; CDR3aa: CAISVAGGLTNTQYF; CDR3nt: TGTGCCATCAGTGTGGCGGGAGGCCTCACGAATACGCAGTATTTT
j_gene: TRBJ2-1; d_gene: -; abundance: -; v_gene: TRBV13; CDR3aa: CASSASGNGNNEQFF; CDR3nt: TGTGCCAGCAGCGCTAGTGGTAACGGGAATAATGAGCAGTTCTTC
j_gene: TRBJ2-1; d_gene: -; abundance: -; v_gene: TRBV7-3; CDR3aa: CASSFGVYNEQFF; CDR3nt: TGTGCCAGCAGCTTCGGGGTTTACAATGAGCAGTTCTTC
j_gene: TRBJ2-7; d_gene: -; abundance: -; v_gene: TRBV6-5; CDR3aa: CASSVGNEQYF; CDR3nt: TGTGCCAGCAGCGTGGGGAACGAGCAGTACTTC
j_gene: TRBJ2-2; d_gene: -; abundance: -; v_gene: TRBV15; CDR3aa: CATSRDNTNTGELFF; CDR3nt: TGTGCCACCAGCAGAGACAATACCAACACCGGGGAGCTGTTTTTT
j_gene: TRBJ2-1; d_gene: TRBD2; abundance: -; v_gene: TRBV4-2; CDR3aa: CASSQDPSGGSYNEQFF; CDR3nt: TGTGCCAGCAGCCAAGACCCTAGCGGGGGGTCCTACAATGAGCAGTTCTTC
j_gene: TRBJ1-5; d_gene: TRBD1; abundance: -; v_gene: TRBV2; CDR3aa: CASSERTGWGNQPQHF; CDR3nt: TGTGCCAGCAGTGAACGGACAGGATGGGGCAATCAGCCCCAGCATTTT
j_gene: TRBJ2-3; d_gene: TRBD1; abundance: -; v_gene: TRBV2; CDR3aa: CASSETGHTDTQYF; CDR3nt: TGTGCCAGCAGTGAGACAGGGCACACAGATACGCAGTATTTT
j_gene: TRBJ1-5; d_gene: -; abundance: -; v_gene: TRBV5-4; CDR3aa: CASSLDPHSNQPQHF; CDR3nt: TGTGCCAGCAGCTTGGATCCTCATAGCAATCAGCCCCAGCATTTT
j_gene: TRBJ2-1; d_gene: -; abundance: -; v_gene: TRBV2; CDR3aa: CASSPPGYNEQFF; CDR3nt: TGTGCCAGCAGTCCGCCAGGGTACAATGAGCAGTTCTTC
j_gene: TRBJ2-2; d_gene: -; abundance: -; v_gene: TRBV10-3; CDR3aa: CAIAQGGTGELFF; CDR3nt: TGTGCCATCGCGCAGGGAGGAACCGGGGAGCTGTTTTTT
j_gene: TRBJ1-1; d_gene: -; abundance: -; v_gene: TRBV4-1; CDR3aa: CASSQALSPNTEAFF; CDR3nt: TGCGCCAGCAGCCAAGCCCTCTCCCCGAACACTGAAGCTTTCTTT
j_gene: TRBJ1-1; d_gene: -; abundance: -; v_gene: TRBV9; CDR3aa: CASSVQGGTEAFF; CDR3nt: TGTGCCAGCAGCGTCCAGGGAGGGACTGAAGCTTTCTTT
j_gene: TRBJ1-3; d_gene: TRBD1; abundance: -; v_gene: TRBV11-2; CDR3aa: CASSLVLGQGTNTIYF; CDR3nt: TGTGCCAGCAGCTTAGTACTGGGACAGGGAACAAACACCATATATTTT
j_gene: TRBJ1-1; d_gene: -; abundance: -; v_gene: TRBV19; CDR3aa: CASSIIRGSQGTEAFF; CDR3nt: TGTGCCAGTAGTATTATTAGGGGGTCCCAGGGGACTGAAGCTTTCTTT
j_gene: TRBJ1-2; d_gene: -; abundance: few; v_gene: TRBV4-3; CDR3aa: CASSQGPEVHTF; CDR3nt: TGCGCCAGCAGCCAAGGTCCGGAGGTACATACCTTC
j_gene: TRBJ1-5; d_gene: -; abundance: -; v_gene: TRBV10-2; CDR3aa: CASRPLSGDQPQHF; CDR3nt: TGCGCCAGCAGGCCCCTGTCCGGTGATCAGCCCCAGCATTTT
j_gene: TRBJ2-7; d_gene: -; abundance: -; v_gene: TRBV2; CDR3aa: CASRRGTDEQYF; CDR3nt: TGTGCCAGCAGGAGGGGTACGGACGAGCAGTACTTC
j_gene: TRBJ1-5; d_gene: TRBD1; abundance: -; v_gene: TRBV19; CDR3aa: CASSPTGDNQPQHF; CDR3nt: TGTGCCAGTAGCCCGACAGGGGACAATCAGCCCCAGCATTTT
j_gene: TRBJ2-1; d_gene: -; abundance: -; v_gene: TRBV5-4; CDR3aa: CASRRDGSSSYNEQFF; CDR3nt: TGTGCCAGCAGGCGAGACGGGAGTAGCTCCTACAATGAGCAGTTCTTC
j_gene: TRBJ2-3; d_gene: -; abundance: -; v_gene: TRBV5-8; CDR3aa: CASSRGLTDTQYF; CDR3nt: TGTGCCAGCAGCCGGGGGTTGACAGATACGCAGTATTTT
j_gene: TRBJ2-5; d_gene: TRBD1; abundance: -; v_gene: TRBV5-1; CDR3aa: CASSLTGGGETQYF; CDR3nt: TGCGCCAGCAGCTTAACAGGGGGCGGAGAGACCCAGTACTTC
j_gene: TRBJ2-1; d_gene: -; abundance: -; v_gene: TRBV24-1; CDR3aa: CATSDRLRQFF; CDR3nt: TGTGCCACCAGTGATAGACTTCGGCAGTTCTTC
j_gene: TRBJ1-1; d_gene: TRBD1; abundance: -; v_gene: TRBV4-1; CDR3aa: CASSQSTGDRTEAFF; CDR3nt: TGCGCCAGCAGCCAATCGACAGGGGATCGCACTGAAGCTTTCTTT
j_gene: TRBJ2-7; d_gene: -; abundance: once; v_gene: TRBV27; CDR3aa: CASSLVGVGAYEQYF; CDR3nt: TGTGCCAGCAGTTTGGTAGGGGTCGGGGCCTACGAGCAGTACTTC
j_gene: TRBJ1-4; d_gene: TRBD1; abundance: -; v_gene: TRBV28; CDR3aa: CASRYAATGVEKLFF; CDR3nt: TGTGCCAGCAGATACGCCGCGACAGGGGTTGAAAAACTGTTTTTT
j_gene: TRBJ2-7; d_gene: -; abundance: -; v_gene: TRBV2; CDR3aa: CASSLQVYEQYF; CDR3nt: TGTGCCAGCAGTTTACAGGTTTACGAGCAGTACTTC
j_gene: TRBJ1-2; d_gene: -; abundance: -; v_gene: TRBV9; CDR3aa: CASSKTETYGYTF; CDR3nt: TGTGCCAGCAGCAAGACAGAAACCTATGGCTACACCTTC
j_gene: TRBJ1-5; d_gene: -; abundance: -; v_gene: TRBV11-2; CDR3aa: CASSEDSYQPQHF; CDR3nt: TGTGCCAGCAGCGAGGACAGTTATCAGCCCCAGCATTTT
j_gene: TRBJ1-1; d_gene: -; abundance: -; v_gene: TRBV20-1; CDR3aa: CSASYRRPLNTEAFF; CDR3nt: TGCAGTGCTAGTTACAGGCGTCCGCTGAACACTGAAGCTTTCTTT
j_gene: TRBJ1-4; d_gene: -; abundance: -; v_gene: TRBV7-9; CDR3aa: CASSPPGATNEKLFF; CDR3nt: TGTGCCAGCAGCCCACCAGGGGCAACTAATGAAAAACTGTTTTTT
j_gene: TRBJ2-1; d_gene: TRBD1; abundance: -; v_gene: TRBV19; CDR3aa: CASSRGGNEQFF; CDR3nt: TGTGCCAGTAGTAGAGGGGGCAACGAGCAGTTCTTC
j_gene: TRBJ1-5; d_gene: -; abundance: -; v_gene: TRBV28; CDR3aa: CASSLPPTQPQHF; CDR3nt: TGTGCCAGCAGTTTACCCCCTACTCAGCCCCAGCATTTT
j_gene: TRBJ1-2; d_gene: -; abundance: -; v_gene: TRBV28; CDR3aa: CASPGVNYGYTF; CDR3nt: TGTGCCAGCCCCGGGGTTAACTATGGCTACACCTTC
j_gene: TRBJ2-7; d_gene: -; abundance: -; v_gene: TRBV5-1; CDR3aa: CASSPRAGDYEQYF; CDR3nt: TGCGCCAGCAGTCCCCGGGCAGGGGACTACGAGCAGTACTTC
j_gene: TRBJ2-3; d_gene: -; abundance: -; v_gene: TRBV27; CDR3aa: CASTFLGRPEDTQYF; CDR3nt: TGTGCCAGCACTTTCTTGGGCCGTCCCGAAGATACGCAGTATTTT
j_gene: TRBJ2-7; d_gene: -; abundance: -; v_gene: TRBV27; CDR3aa: CASTREGAWSIREQYF; CDR3nt: TGTGCCAGCACACGAGAAGGTGCCTGGTCCATACGGGAGCAGTACTTC
j_gene: TRBJ1-2; d_gene: -; abundance: -; v_gene: TRBV5-1; CDR3aa: CASSLEGSVRGYTF; CDR3nt: TGCGCCAGCAGCTTGGAAGGGTCCGTCCGGGGCTACACCTTC
j_gene: TRBJ2-5; d_gene: -; abundance: -; v_gene: TRBV7-6; CDR3aa: CASSLAGTPKTQYF; CDR3nt: TGTGCCAGCAGCTTAGCGGGTACCCCCAAGACCCAGTACTTC
j_gene: TRBJ2-7; d_gene: -; abundance: -; v_gene: TRBV10-3; CDR3aa: CAISESTYEQYF; CDR3nt: TGTGCCATCAGTGAGTCGACGTACGAGCAGTACTTC
j_gene: TRBJ1-2; d_gene: -; abundance: -; v_gene: TRBV29-1; CDR3aa: CSVHRQSPDYGYTF; CDR3nt: TGCAGCGTGCACCGACAGTCCCCGGACTATGGCTACACCTTC
j_gene: TRBJ1-1; d_gene: -; abundance: -; v_gene: TRBV6-9; CDR3aa: CASSYDENTEAFF; CDR3nt: TGTGCCAGCAGTTATGACGAGAACACTGAAGCTTTCTTT
j_gene: TRBJ2-3; d_gene: -; abundance: -; v_gene: TRBV7-3; CDR3aa: CASSPDTDTQYF; CDR3nt: TGTGCCAGCAGCCCGGATACAGATACGCAGTATTTT
j_gene: TRBJ1-2; d_gene: -; abundance: -; v_gene: TRBV18; CDR3aa: CASSLDGISANYGYTF; CDR3nt: TGTGCCAGCTCATTGGACGGGATTTCAGCTAACTATGGCTACACCTTC
j_gene: TRBJ1-5; d_gene: -; abundance: few; v_gene: TRBV2; CDR3aa: CASSLRQASNQPQHF; CDR3nt: TGTGCCAGCAGTCTCCGGCAAGCTAGCAATCAGCCCCAGCATTTT
j_gene: TRBJ1-1; d_gene: TRBD1; abundance: few; v_gene: TRBV7-6; CDR3aa: CASSLGTAVNTEAFF; CDR3nt: TGTGCCAGCAGCTTGGGGACAGCCGTGAACACTGAAGCTTTCTTT
j_gene: TRBJ1-5; d_gene: -; abundance: -; v_gene: TRBV7-9; CDR3aa: CASSRGNQPQHF; CDR3nt: TGTGCCAGCAGTAGAGGGAATCAGCCCCAGCATTTT